Here is one T cell receptor beta chain with its context. No antigen is known for it. The read terminates 3 residues ahead of where the CDR3 ends, so the germline J gene completes it. The same CDR3 arises from other DNA sequences in this sample as well. This sample is drawn from a study of T cells in women clearing cervical HPV infection. Across the study: Cases' blood sampling followed lesion detection by median about 150 days (90 to 200). General study results and limits: Effector/memory and HPV-specific T cells were not isolated, and association timing is unknown. TRBV6-7 abundance was lower in cases than controls (approximately 0.1% versus 0.17%).

HPV was found by MY09/MY11 PCR and dot-blot genotyping. The protocol was immunoSEQ multiplex PCR, while the TCRdb copy is restricted to in-frame clones and leaves out a portion. The sample's table shows some 40,000 clones. The length of the CDR3 is 16 residues. Germline assignment: CDR1 SGHVS and CDR2 FNYEAQ. The V and J ends lost 5 bases and 3 bases, in that order; junction bases with no gene match: 9. The sequencing input was blood buffy coat. V usage is TRBV7-6 and J usage is TRBJ1-3, with TRBD1 matching 8 bases. This sequence was found in a woman aged 18 to 75 with a cervical HPV16 infection that either progressed to CIN3+ or cleared (not recorded which). The sequenced part of the CDR3 DNA is TGTGCCAGCAGCACCATTTCAGGGGGCGTTGGAAACACC. The encoded protein is CASSTISGGVGNT. The entire CDR3 protein reads CASSTISGGVGNTIYF.